This note documents a single T cell receptor beta chain sequence. Clones were sequenced by immunoSEQ multiplex PCR, and TCRdb holds only the in-frame ones, with some missing. This sample yields nearly 2 million clones, of which about 95% are seen a single time; 1.2% belongs to the top ten. This specimen comes from a study of shared clonotypes between healthy human individuals. Terminally differentiated effector memory CD45RA+ cells were excluded from the naive CD8 cells, which were CD45RO-negative and positively selected for CCR7. V was clipped by 1 base and J by 5 bases, with 12 bases between them. The CDR3 sequence is 14 residues long. The germline V gene has CDR1 LGHNA and CDR2 YSLEER.

Material: naive CD8+ T cells sorted from blood. This receptor was obtained from a man younger than 35 in good health. The chain couples TRBV4-3 to TRBJ2-7; no clear D. The CDR3 sequence is CASSQAPLVDEQYF. CDR3 DNA: TGCGCCAGCAGCCAAGCCCCGTTAGTCGACGAGCAGTACTTC.